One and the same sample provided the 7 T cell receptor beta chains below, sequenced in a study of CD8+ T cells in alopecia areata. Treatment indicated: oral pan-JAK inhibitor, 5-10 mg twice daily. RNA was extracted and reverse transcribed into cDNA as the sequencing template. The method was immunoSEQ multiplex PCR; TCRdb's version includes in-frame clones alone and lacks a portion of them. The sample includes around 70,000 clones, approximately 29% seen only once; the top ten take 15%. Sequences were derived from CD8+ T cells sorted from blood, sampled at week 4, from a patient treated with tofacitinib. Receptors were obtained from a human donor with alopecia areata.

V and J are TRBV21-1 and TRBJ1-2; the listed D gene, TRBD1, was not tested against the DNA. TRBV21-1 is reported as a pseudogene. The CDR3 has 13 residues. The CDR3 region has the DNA TGTGCCAGCCCACAGGGGACCCACTATGGCTACACCTTC. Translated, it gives CASPQGTHYGYTF.

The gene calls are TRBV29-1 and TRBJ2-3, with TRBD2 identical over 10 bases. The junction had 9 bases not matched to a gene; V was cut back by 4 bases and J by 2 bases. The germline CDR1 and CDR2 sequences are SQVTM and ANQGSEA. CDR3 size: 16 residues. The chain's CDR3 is CSVAGEAGGITDTQYF. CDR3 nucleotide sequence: TGCAGCGTTGCCGGGGAAGCGGGAGGGATCACAGATACGCAGTATTTT.

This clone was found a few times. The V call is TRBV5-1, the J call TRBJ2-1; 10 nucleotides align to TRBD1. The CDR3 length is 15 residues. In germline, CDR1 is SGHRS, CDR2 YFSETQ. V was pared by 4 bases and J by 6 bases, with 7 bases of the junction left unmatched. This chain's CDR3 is CASSPGTGELNEQFF. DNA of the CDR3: TGCGCCAGCAGCCCGGGGACAGGGGAGCTCAATGAGCAGTTCTTC.

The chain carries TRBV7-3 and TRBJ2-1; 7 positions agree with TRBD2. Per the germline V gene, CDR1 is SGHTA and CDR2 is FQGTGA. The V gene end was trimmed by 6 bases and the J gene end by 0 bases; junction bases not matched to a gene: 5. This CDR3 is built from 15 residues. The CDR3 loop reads CASSLADSSYNEQFF. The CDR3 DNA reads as TGTGCCAGCAGTCTAGCGGATAGCTCCTACAATGAGCAGTTCTTC.

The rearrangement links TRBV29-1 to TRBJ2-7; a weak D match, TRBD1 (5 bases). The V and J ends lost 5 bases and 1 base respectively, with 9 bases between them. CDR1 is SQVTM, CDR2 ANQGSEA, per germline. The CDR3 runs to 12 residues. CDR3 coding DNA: TGCAGCGTTCTAGGGGATTCCTACGAGCAGTACTTC. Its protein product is CSVLGDSYEQYF.

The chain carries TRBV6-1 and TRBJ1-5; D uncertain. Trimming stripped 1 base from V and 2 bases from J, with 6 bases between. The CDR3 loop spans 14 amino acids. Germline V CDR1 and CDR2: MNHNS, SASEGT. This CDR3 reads CASSEGMGNQPQHF. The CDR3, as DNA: TGTGCCAGCAGTGAAGGGATGGGCAATCAGCCCCAGCATTTT.

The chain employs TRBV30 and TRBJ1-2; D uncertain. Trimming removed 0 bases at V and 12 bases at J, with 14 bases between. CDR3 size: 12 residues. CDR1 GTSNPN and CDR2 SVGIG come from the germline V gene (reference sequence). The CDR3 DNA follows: TGTGCCTGGAGTGTTTCCTTAGTCGGAAACACCTTC. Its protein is CAWSVSLVGNTF.